The rows below give T cell receptor beta chains drawn from one sample of a study of shared clonotypes between healthy human individuals. This table comes from immunoSEQ multiplex PCR, and its TCRdb copy is limited to in-frame clones, with some not included. The data show about 2.3 million clones, about 90% seen once. Sequenced sample: naive CD4+ T cells from PBMCs. Receptor source: a man younger than 30 in good health. Some clones in this sample may be carry-over from other donors' samples. The CDR3 runs from the conserved cysteine through the conserved F or W. The D gene is left open where the match is weak.

>TRBV6-1|TRBD2|TRBJ2-3
CASVLAGGDTQYF
TGTGCCAGCGTCCTAGCGGGAGGGGATACGCAGTATTTT
>TRBV11-2|-|TRBJ2-1
CASSSYRDSSSYNEQFF
TGTGCCAGCAGCTCCTACCGGGACTCCAGCTCCTACAATGAGCAGTTCTTC
>TRBV11-2|TRBD2|TRBJ2-7
CASSSLSGSTYEQYF
TGTGCCAGCAGCTCTCTTAGCGGGAGTACCTACGAGCAGTACTTC
>TRBV23-1|TRBD2|TRBJ2-2
CASSRPSGVTGELFF
TGCGCCAGCAGTAGGCCTAGCGGGGTCACCGGGGAGCTGTTTTTT
>TRBV28|-|TRBJ1-5
CASRPGQINQPQHF
TGTGCCAGCAGACCCGGACAGATCAATCAGCCCCAGCATTTT
>TRBV6-1|-|TRBJ2-7
CASSVDFSSYEQYF
TGTGCCAGCAGTGTCGACTTCTCAAGCTACGAGCAGTACTTC
>TRBV28|-|TRBJ2-7
CASRKGHAYEQYF
TGTGCCAGCAGGAAGGGGCACGCGTACGAGCAGTACTTC
>TRBV7-9|TRBD1|TRBJ2-7
CASSLVGTGLEQYF
TGTGCCAGCAGCTTAGTGGGGACAGGGTTGGAGCAGTACTTC
>TRBV9|-|TRBJ2-1
CASSVDPRASYNEQFF
TGTGCCAGCAGCGTAGACCCTCGCGCATCCTACAATGAGCAGTTCTTC
>TRBV28|-|TRBJ1-2
CASSFPQRLGNGYTF
TGTGCCAGCAGTTTTCCCCAACGACTAGGAAATGGCTACACCTTC
>TRBV28|-|TRBJ2-7
CASSKKYEQYF
TGTGCCAGCAGCAAAAAATACGAGCAGTACTTC